Listed below are T cell receptor beta chains from one sample, sequenced in a study of T cell repertoires in cytomegalovirus infection. Which antigens these TCRs recognize remains unknown. TCRdb re-derived calls from the reads in MiXCR, one entry per CDR3 protein. The sample comprises under 500,000 distinct CDR3 sequences, under 45% of which are singletons, and 40% to 50% rests with the top ten. The starting material was cultured PBMCs, obtained from culture after CMV antigen stimulation. The receptor source for this set is a human donor in good health (CMV status not recorded). Some clones in this sample may be carry-over from other donors' samples. Each CDR3 is given with its conserved first and last residue. The order of the fields is CDR3 length, V gene, J gene, CDR3 protein.

16	TRBV27	TRBJ2-1	CASSLLAGYLNNEQFF
15	TRBV7-6	TRBJ1-1	CASSSWREGNTEAFF
11	TRBV20-1	TRBJ2-1	CSASYHHEQFF
18	TRBV19	TRBJ2-2	CASSIGPHLTGYTGELFF
13	TRBV7-6	TRBJ2-5	CASSLSGRETQYF
13	TRBV6-2/TRBV6-3	TRBJ1-2	CASAGGGVYGYTF
16	TRBV12-3/TRBV12-4	TRBJ2-3	CASSKRGGRGPDTQYF
15	TRBV5-1	TRBJ2-5	CASSSLGTQQETQYF
15	TRBV7-2	TRBJ2-1	CASSGGGQGYNEQFF
11	TRBV24-1	TRBJ1-2	CATGTGDGYTF
13	TRBV19	TRBJ2-5	CASSITGRETQYF
12	TRBV2	TRBJ2-7	CASSEQEYEQYF
15	TRBV7-9	TRBJ1-5	CASSSGHYSNQPQHF
17	TRBV7-2	TRBJ2-5	CASSLKGRGARGETQYF
15	TRBV7-2	TRBJ1-6	CASSPRRTSNSPLHF
17	TRBV4-2	TRBJ2-2	CASSQVGLAGNTGELFF
13	TRBV12-3/TRBV12-4	TRBJ1-5	CASSWGDHQPQHF
16	TRBV6-6	TRBJ1-5	CASSNAWGGAGQPQHF
16	TRBV11-2	TRBJ1-3	CASSSPRGFSGNTIYF
18	TRBV7-6	TRBJ2-7	CASSAWDRGRSSPYEQYF
14	TRBV7-6	TRBJ2-1	CASSLRLGENEQFF
17	TRBV6-6	TRBJ1-1	CASSLRQRGSGNTEAFF
16	TRBV6-2/TRBV6-3	TRBJ2-1	CASSRLALSSYNEQFF
15	TRBV7-8	TRBJ2-1	CASSSTGTTHNEQFF
14	TRBV7-2	TRBJ2-3	CASSSLPSTDTQYF
14	TRBV7-2	TRBJ2-5	CASSIGQFQETQYF